This is a list of T cell receptor beta chains from one sample in a study of cytomegalovirus exposure and HLA in healthy donors. Measured with immunoSEQ multiplex PCR; TCRdb has only the in-frame clones, and not every one. Of 200,000 to 250,000 clones listed, roughly 80% were seen once; the top ten hold 0.2% to 0.25%. Input material: PBMCs. Receptors were obtained from a girl aged 2 to 10 in good health and CMV-seronegative. Both conserved end residues are part of each CDR3. D genes are given only for firm matches. Size tells how often a clone was seen (once, few, many) or the class of an expanded clone, and some rows leave it out.

V,J,D,size,DNA,CDR3
TRBV5-1,TRBJ1-2,-,-,TGCGCCTCTACCCGGGCAGGGGATTACTATGGCTACACCTTC,CASTRAGDYYGYTF
TRBV13,TRBJ2-7,TRBD2,-,TGTGCCAGCAGCAGGGGGACTAGCGGGAGGTCTATGGGGCAGTACTTC,CASSRGTSGRSMGQYF
TRBV25-1,TRBJ2-7,-,-,TGTGCCAGCAGTTCCTACTACGAGCAGTACTTC,CASSSYYEQYF
TRBV6-5,TRBJ1-1,-,-,TGTGCCAGCAGTTACTTGGCAGGGGCAGGGAACACTGAAGCTTTCTTT,CASSYLAGAGNTEAFF
TRBV30,TRBJ1-3,-,-,TGTGCCTGGAGCCCCGGTGGAAACACCATATATTTT,CAWSPGGNTIYF
TRBV15,TRBJ1-5,-,-,TGTGCCACCAGCAGAGTTCCCATGGGGGGTAATCAGCCCCAGCATTTT,CATSRVPMGGNQPQHF
TRBV29-1,TRBJ2-1,TRBD2,few,TGCAGCGTAGGGACTAGCGGCAATGAGCAGTTCTTC,CSVGTSGNEQFF
TRBV4-1,TRBJ1-4,TRBD1,-,TGCGCCAGCAGCCAGTCCCAGGGGGTAAAACTGTTTTTT,CASSQSQGVKLFF
TRBV6-6,TRBJ1-2,TRBD1,few,TGTGCCAGCAACCCGGGACAGGGGGCTCATGGCTACACCTTC,CASNPGQGAHGYTF
TRBV7-2,TRBJ2-3,TRBD2,few,TGTGCCAGCACCCTCCAGGCGGGAGGGATCACAGATACGCAGTATTTT,CASTLQAGGITDTQYF
TRBV30,TRBJ2-4,-,few,TGTGCCTGGAGGGCGGGTCAAAACATTCAGTACTTC,CAWRAGQNIQYF
TRBV4-2,TRBJ1-2,-,-,TGTGCCAGCAGCCAAGCCCCGACTCACAAAACGAGTGGCTACACCTTC,CASSQAPTHKTSGYTF
TRBV11-2,TRBJ2-3,-,-,TGTGCCAGCAGCTCGATGTCTGTTCCAGGCACAGATACGCAGTATTTT,CASSSMSVPGTDTQYF
TRBV20-1,TRBJ2-1,-,-,TGCAGTGCTGCCGAAATCGGTGAGCAGTTCTTC,CSAAEIGEQFF
TRBV6-5,TRBJ2-7,-,-,TGTGCCAGCAGTTACGGCAGCGGTTACTACGAGCAGTACTTC,CASSYGSGYYEQYF
TRBV11-2,TRBJ1-1,-,once,TGTGCCAGCAGCCAGGCCGGGCGTCCGCGACAGGCTCTCTTT,CASSQAGRPRQALF
TRBV4-1,TRBJ1-6,-,-,TGCGCCAGCAGCCAAGATGCTCTAAGGGGTTCACCCCTCCACTTT,CASSQDALRGSPLHF
TRBV25-1,TRBJ2-1,-,-,TGTGCCAGCAGTGAAAAAGCGGGCCCATACAATGAGCAGTTCTTC,CASSEKAGPYNEQFF
TRBV6-5,TRBJ1-3,-,-,TGTGCCAGCAGTTACGGACAGCCTGAACTGGGAAACACCACATATTTT,CASSYGQPELGNTTYF
TRBV10-1,TRBJ1-1,-,-,TGCGCCAGCAGTCCCAGGGCGAACACTGAAGCTTTCTTT,CASSPRANTEAFF
TRBV13,TRBJ2-5,TRBD2,few,TGTGCCAGCAGATTAAGCGGGGTACAAGAGACCCAGTACTTC,CASRLSGVQETQYF
TRBV5-6,TRBJ1-1,-,few,TGTGCCACAGCCTCGGGGTTAGACACTGAAGCTTTCTTT,CATASGLDTEAFF
TRBV19,TRBJ2-1,TRBD1,few,TGTGCCAGTAGTCAGCAGGGGGCCCACAATGAGCAGTTCTTC,CASSQQGAHNEQFF
TRBV5-4,TRBJ1-4,-,few,TGTGCCAGCAGCGTACAGGGACCTAATGAAAAACTGTTTTTT,CASSVQGPNEKLFF
TRBV7-2,TRBJ2-7,-,-,TGTGCCAGCAGCTTAGACATGTACGAGCAGTACTTC,CASSLDMYEQYF
TRBV4-1,TRBJ2-7,-,-,TGCGCCAGCAGCCAAGAGAAAACTAGGATGGTCGACGAGCAGTACTTC,CASSQEKTRMVDEQYF
TRBV6-5,TRBJ1-4,-,once,TGTGCCAGCAGCCCGACTCCAACTAATGAAAAACTGTTTTTT,CASSPTPTNEKLFF
TRBV29-1,TRBJ2-5,TRBD1,-,TGCAGCGTAGCCGGGACAGGGGTGGGCCAAGAGACCCAGTACTTC,CSVAGTGVGQETQYF
TRBV11-2,TRBJ2-2,-,-,TGTGCCAGCAGCTTAGTAGCTGGGTCCACCGGGGAGCTGTTTTTT,CASSLVAGSTGELFF
TRBV6-1,TRBJ2-3,TRBD2,-,TGTGCCAGCAGTGAAGTTTGGCGGGGGGCCGCGGGAACAGATACGCAGTATTTT,CASSEVWRGAAGTDTQYF
TRBV27,TRBJ2-7,-,few,TGTGCCAGCGAGTATCAGGCGGGGGCGCGCGAGCAGTACTTC,CASEYQAGAREQYF
TRBV6-5,TRBJ1-1,-,-,TGTGCCAGCAGTTATCGGGGGTTGAGGGAAGCTTTCTTT,CASSYRGLREAFF
TRBV25-1,TRBJ2-7,-,-,TGTGCCAGCAGTGAACAGGGCTACGAGCAGTACTTC,CASSEQGYEQYF
TRBV2,TRBJ2-7,-,once,TGTGCCAGCATGGATGACACTGGCTACGAGCAGTACTTC,CASMDDTGYEQYF
TRBV7-6,TRBJ1-5,TRBD1,-,TGTGCCAGCAGCCCCGCCGGGACAGCTAGCAATCAGCCCCAGCATTTT,CASSPAGTASNQPQHF
TRBV6-1,TRBJ1-2,-,once,TGTGCCAGCAGACCCGACAGGCGGTATGGCTACACCTTC,CASRPDRRYGYTF
TRBV7-2,TRBJ2-5,TRBD2,few,TGTGCCAGCAGCCCCGGCGGGGGCCAAGAGACCCAGTACTTC,CASSPGGGQETQYF
TRBV7-9,TRBJ1-2,-,-,TGTTCCAGCAGCTTAGAGACAGTTGGCTACACCTTC,CSSSLETVGYTF
TRBV9,TRBJ2-7,-,-,TGTGCCAGCAGCCGCCAGACAGGTGCCTACGAGCAGTACTTC,CASSRQTGAYEQYF
TRBV18,TRBJ1-5,TRBD1,few,TGTGCCAGCTCACCCGACAGGGATCAGCCCCAGCATTTT,CASSPDRDQPQHF
TRBV6-5,TRBJ2-2,-,-,TGTGCCAGCAGTTACTCGACTTCGCCCGGGGAGCTGTTTTTT,CASSYSTSPGELFF
TRBV9,TRBJ2-1,TRBD2,-,TGTGCCAGCAGCGAGGCCCCCTCTAGCGGGGGCTACAATGAGCAGTTCTTC,CASSEAPSSGGYNEQFF
TRBV5-4,TRBJ2-2,TRBD2,few,TGTGCCAGCAGCCCTAGCGGGAGGAGGGGGGAGCTGTTTTTT,CASSPSGRRGELFF
TRBV30,TRBJ2-7,TRBD1,-,TGTGCCTCCCACGGGACAGGGACCTACGAGCAGTACTTC,CASHGTGTYEQYF
TRBV29-1,TRBJ2-1,TRBD2,-,TGCAGCTCTAGCGGAGGTGCCTACAATGAGCAGTTCTTC,CSSSGGAYNEQFF
TRBV28,TRBJ1-2,TRBD1,once,TGTGCCAGCAGTCGGGGACAGGGAATTAGGTATGGCTACACCTTC,CASSRGQGIRYGYTF
TRBV19,TRBJ1-2,-,-,TGTGCCAGTACTCAGGACAGCTCGTATGGCTACACCTTC,CASTQDSSYGYTF
TRBV4-1,TRBJ2-1,-,-,TGCGCCAGCAGCCAAGGAAGGGGGGGGTCATACAATGAGCAGTTCTTC,CASSQGRGGSYNEQFF
TRBV6-5,TRBJ1-2,-,-,TGTGCCAGCAGTTACTCGATCTCAGGGTTTGGCTACACCTTC,CASSYSISGFGYTF
TRBV6-1,TRBJ2-7,TRBD1,few,TGTGCCAGCAGTGAATCGGGACAGGGTAACTACGAGCAGTACTTC,CASSESGQGNYEQYF
TRBV12-5,TRBJ1-3,-,-,TGTGCTAGTGGTTTGGTAGTAGGAGTAGGGGGAAGTGGTGGAAACACCATATATTTT,CASGLVVGVGGSGGNTIYF
TRBV12-5,TRBJ2-5,-,-,TGTGCTAGTGAAGAGGGCGGAGAGACCCAGTACTTC,CASEEGGETQYF
TRBV9,TRBJ2-7,TRBD2,-,TGTGCCAGCAGCGTAGGCGGGGGGGCCGGGTACGAGCAGTACTTC,CASSVGGGAGYEQYF
TRBV4-2,TRBJ2-1,-,-,TGTGCCAGCAGCCAAGGAATTAGCTCCTACAATGAGCAGTTCTTC,CASSQGISSYNEQFF
TRBV15,TRBJ1-4,-,-,TGTGCCACCAGCACCGGGGGGACGGGTATGGTAAAACTGTTTTTT,CATSTGGTGMVKLFF